Reported below is one T cell receptor beta chain. Antigen unknown. CDR1 and CDR2 (germline): SGHDT, YYEEEE. The CDR3 covers 14 residues. Trimming shortened V by 6 bases and J by 0 bases, and 12 bases separated the two germline ends. The data were taken from a study of identical twins. MiXCR was run by TCRdb on the 5' RACE reads, yielding one entry per CDR3 protein. This table has 700,000 or so distinct CDR3 sequences, approximately 21% appearing once. Points from the study as a whole: Beta out-of-frame sequences showed weaker excess twin sharing. Conclusions were based on cross-sectional statistical analysis, without following the same donors.

These data are also associated with another study on T cells expressing NK-cell markers.

The specimen was PBMCs. The V and J genes are TRBV5-6 and TRBJ1-2, with D possibly TRBD1 on 6 matching bases. The clonotype comes from a woman aged 18-29 years in good health. The CDR3 DNA sequence: TGTGCCAGCACTGCCGGGGGCGCTAACTATGGCTACACCTTC. Encoded protein: CASTAGGANYGYTF.